This TCR beta chain was identified during a study of blood T cell repertoires in COVID-19. Participants were aged roughly 18 to 90 years, lived in under 25 US areas, and enrolled virtually. Participant-given clinical history determined each cohort assignment. The repertoire was sequenced with immunoSEQ multiplex PCR; TCRdb's copy has only in-frame clones and lacks some. This sample has roughly 250,000 clones, with over 75% found just once. CDR3 length: 13 residues. In germline, CDR1 is SQVTM, CDR2 ANQGSEA. V shed 6 bases and J 2 bases; nucleotides not matched to a gene: 4. The rearrangement uses TRBV29-1 and TRBJ2-7; TRBD2 matches at 10 bases. The sample was PBMCs or T cells enriched from blood (not recorded which). This receptor was identified in a woman aged 40 to 50 who had been exposed to COVID-19. The CDR3: CSVRTSGTYEQYF. The CDR3, as DNA: TGCAGCGTCAGGACTAGCGGCACCTACGAGCAGTACTTC.